This TCR beta chain was captured in a study of CD8 T cell repertoires and HIV-1 epitope variants. Study context: T cells were stimulated with Twenty-five Gag and Nef peptides separately. Regarding the study as a whole: Eight or nine antigen-specific TCR beta clonotypes were found; roughly six seemed cross-reactive to variants. No clonotypes responded to the TAALDMSHF plasma variant; roughly 5 recognized KF9, one HW9.

Per the germline V gene, CDR1 is SGHTA and CDR2 is FQGNSA. Trimming left V 1 base short and J 7 bases short, with 10 bases between. The CDR3 runs 13 residues. Libraries were prepared by immunoSEQ multiplex PCR; TCRdb keeps only in-frame clonotypes and omits some of them. The sample lists about 4,600 clones, around 63% occurring once. About this clone: Its specificity is not known.

The chain couples TRBV7-2 to TRBJ1-1; D may be TRBD1 (5 bases). This receptor was taken from a male donor with HIV. Input material: cultured CD8+ T cells derived from PBMCs. The CDR3 loop reads CASSLGGKGEAFF. In DNA, the CDR3 is TGTGCCAGCAGCTTAGGGGGGAAGGGTGAAGCTTTCTTT.